The clone carrying this T cell receptor beta chain came up many times. These data belong to a study of blood T cell repertoires in COVID-19. Whole-study context: T cells, B-cell-depleted T cells, or PBMCs supplied cDNA or gDNA.

As handled by the study authors: Using reference gene primer amplification, nucleated cell counts were estimated. TCRdb's copy holds only in-frame clones and misses some; the assay was immunoSEQ multiplex PCR. That table gives V, J and clone size, and the DNA gave D and trimming. This sample has hundreds of thousands of clones, with around nine tenths found just once. The CDR3 totals 13 residues. Germline V CDR1 and CDR2: SNHLY, FYNNEI. V lost 7 bases and J 3 bases, leaving 13 bases between the germline ends. This sequence originates from a woman in her 30s who had recovered from COVID-19. The sequenced sample consisted of PBMCs or T cells enriched from blood (not recorded which). The chain uses TRBV2 and TRBJ2-7, with a possible D match to TRBD2 (6 bases). The CDR3 loop is CASNNAGGYEQYF. In nucleotides, the CDR3 is TGTGCCAGCAATAACGCCGGGGGCTACGAGCAGTACTTC.